This record concerns one T cell receptor beta chain sequence. This clone was observed a single time. The antigen it recognizes is unknown. The sample holds no much larger clone one base away, and base qualities are not on file. This entry is derived from a study of T cell responses to AZD1222 COVID-19 vaccine (dated by TCRdb to the early 2020s). General notes on the study: Because spike-specific TCR depth and breadth did not differ between the two schedules, AZD1222 recipients who got a second dose at roughly 4 weeks were pooled with those who got a second dose at roughly 12 weeks. Trial participants were enrolled by age into subgroups of 18-55, 56-69 and 70-plus years, and around 150, 28 and 57 TCR-sequenced participants, respectively, were included in these subgroups. TCR sequencing covered more than 230 trial participants: some 210 given two doses of AZD1222 and approximately 26 given two doses of MenACWY control vaccine.

What this sample's time point label stands for: baseline before first vaccination. Vaccinee samples came from UK trials COV001 and COV002, including a single-blind randomized controlled phase 2/3 trial of AZD1222 (ChAdOx1 nCoV-19) in healthy adults. For TCRbeta chain sequencing, PBMC samples from trial participants were taken at day 0 and at day 28 after the second dose. The CDR3 regions of human TCRbeta chains were analyzed by immunosequencing. Per the original workflow: TCRs in the repertoires were matched against a reference library of SARS-CoV-2-specific TCRs that had been generated with the MIRA antigen-specificity platform. Breadth was defined as the fraction of unique TCRs that were SARS-CoV-2-associated, and depth was defined as the fraction of total T cells that were SARS-CoV-2-associated. Each spike-specific TCR was assigned to its reactive spike region and to a CD4 or CD8 class using the MIRA data. Log10-transformed breadth and depth values were compared by one-way ANOVA with Sidak's multiple comparisons tests. This is the immuneACCESS table as TCRdb keeps it, with only in-frame sequences that have V and J called. A part of the clones is gone; compared with another copy, unresolved V genes explain less than half, and the rest is unexplained. That table is the source of V, J and clone size, and D and trimming were worked out from the DNA. Across this sample there are about 110,000 clones, with roughly 84% seen only once. Of the sample, over 3% falls within the top ten clones.

The CDR3 measures 13 amino acids from cysteine to phenylalanine. Only the CDR3 region is kept as DNA, spanning 39 bases read in frame from base 1. CDR1 and CDR2 are drawn from the germline V gene (reference sequence): LNHDA, SQIVND. V is shortened by 7 bases, J by 0 bases, and the region joining them spans 7 bases. Results and caveats for the whole study, not just this receptor: Epitopes outside the regions mutated in the B.1.351 and B.1.1.7 variants were reportedly recognized by nearly half of the unique spike-specific TCRs. In the small 56-69-year group, the increase in depth fell short of significance, most likely because of low power. Participants were mostly white British and included more females than males, and it was suggested by the authors that clonal diversity may have been underestimated. No day 14 peak-response samples were available, so repertoires were characterized only after the peak T cell response. After two AZD1222 doses, both the breadth and the depth of spike-specific TCRs were significantly higher than at day 0 and than in MenACWY recipients. Only six AZD1222 recipients were SARS-CoV-2 seropositive at baseline, limiting conclusions about previously exposed vaccinees. The vaccine-associated CD4 TCRs covered the entire spike protein, and the dominant responses fell in regions 160-218 and 743-854.

The receptor's source is an adult in good health. The sequences come from peripheral blood, collected on day 0 of AZD1222 vaccination. The chain is made from TRBV19 and TRBJ1-3; confidence is insufficient to name the D gene. In nucleotide form, the sequence is TGTGCCAGTAAGGGCAACTCTGGAAACACCATATATTTT. It is translated as CASKGNSGNTIYF.